In this sample, the clone carrying this T cell receptor (beta chain) turned up a few times. Antigen: not known. The record originates from a study of T-cell memory formation after mild COVID-19. Study-wide points: Cross-reactive memory seemingly joined, as some responding clones were found in pre-infection memory.

TCRdb passed the 5' RACE reads through MiXCR, listing each CDR3 protein once. Here the sample spans some 210,000 distinct CDR3 sequences, around 16% being singletons. Germline assignment: CDR1 SGHRS and CDR2 YFSETQ. This CDR3 region has 14 residues. V gave up 6 bases and J gave up 5 bases; unmatched junction bases: 7. This receptor was taken from an adult woman who had mild COVID-19 (a few samples of this study predate the infection). Cell type and time point are not known. Sequences were obtained from PBMCs or a T cell subset sorted from them (not recorded which). This sequence joins TRBV5-1 and TRBJ2-2; 7 nucleotides match TRBD1. The chain's CDR3 is CASKWDSTTGELFF. The CDR3 region has the DNA TGCGCCAGCAAATGGGACAGTACGACCGGGGAGCTGTTTTTT. The complete variable domain, with remaining parts taken from reference TRBV5-1 and TRBJ2-2, reads KAGVTQTPRYLIKTRGQQVTLSCSPISGHRSVSWYQQTPGQGLQFLFEYFSETQRNKGNFPGRFSGRQFSNSRSEMNVSTLELGDSALYLCASKWDSTTGELFFGEGSRLTVL.